This T cell receptor beta chain was recovered during a study of blood T cell repertoires in COVID-19. The wider study: COVID-19 samples, acute and convalescent, were from the United States, Italy and Spain. PBMCs, B-cell-depleted T cells, or T cells provided the cDNA or gDNA that made up the material.

Germline V CDR1 and CDR2: KGHDR, SFDVKD. There are 14 residues in the CDR3. The J segment lost 4 bases and the V segment lost 8 bases, leaving 6 bases of the junction unmatched. How the authors handled the data: Amplification of reference gene primers was used by the study to estimate nucleated cell counts. Libraries were prepared by immunoSEQ multiplex PCR; TCRdb keeps only in-frame clonotypes and omits some of them. The V and J calls and clone size were taken over from that table, and D and trimming were inferred from the DNA. The table has over 150,000 clones, under 95% seen once; the top ten hold under 0.6%.

The J gene is TRBJ2-1, the V gene TRBV24-1; 8 bases match TRBD2. Sequencing used peripheral blood. This TCR was recovered from a man between 50 and 59 years old with acute or convalescent COVID-19. The CDR3 DNA follows: TGTGCCACCAACCAGCGGGAGAAGTACAATGAGCAGTTCTTC. Encoded protein: CATNQREKYNEQFF.